Detailed here is one T cell receptor (beta chain). Its cognate antigen has yet to be identified. No much larger clone exists at a distance of one base, and base qualities are not known. These data are taken from a study of cytomegalovirus exposure and HLA in healthy donors (dated by TCRdb to about 2017). About the study as a whole: An earlier analysis of some 550 of the donors reported 250 to 300 Gb of sequence data and some 120 million unique TCR beta sequences from some 180 million T cells. On average, about 200,000 unique TCR beta nucleotide sequences were sequenced per donor among fewer than 500 genotyped donors of the cohort, with 15% to 20% of those sequences being non-productive. An early release covering more than 500 HLA-typed donors comprised approximately 290 gigabases of sequencing data and around 80 million unique TCR sequences. The number of typed donors differed by locus: about 620-640 for A, B, C, DRB1 and DQB1; some 500 for DQA1; some 610 for DPA1; and 400 to 480 for DPB1. To predict cytomegalovirus infection status, the study combined high-throughput TCR immunosequencing, statistical association of individual TCRs with disease status, and machine learning. A later genetic analysis took genome-wide SNP genotypes for about 65% of the roughly 670 donors and used that subset as a discovery cohort. Alongside the repertoire data, information on donor age, sex, ethnicity and CMV serostatus was compiled. A few DR-DQ haplotypes were treated as single units for association and clustering because of strong linkage in the cohort. The study aimed to test whether signatures of past pathogen exposure could be identified by cataloging public T cell receptors. The later analysis used no new phenotypic data to find candidate immune exposures, relying instead on TCR beta sequences and their occurrence across donors. The study profiled the T cell repertoires of hundreds of subjects by immunosequencing and related them to cytomegalovirus serostatus. HLA typing covered class I and class II loci at four-digit resolution. Every repertoire in the discovery cohort had been generated on one and the same sequencing platform. To study patterns of TCR occurrence, a later analysis re-analyzed previously published TCR beta repertoires from around 670 donors and added high-resolution HLA genotyping. Along with the approximately 650-subject first cohort, a separate validation cohort of over a hundred different subjects was used. An earlier analysis of more than 450 of the donors used high-throughput TCR beta sequencing to judge whether each TCR beta V gene segment behaved as functional or pseudogenic. Among the 398 genotyped donors, 81% belonged to the genetic ancestry cluster associated with self-reported Caucasian donors. What the work shows at the level of the full study, not this receptor alone: In a later analysis, TCR association rates were found to vary across HLA loci, with the most associated TCRs seen for DRB1 alleles and the fewest for HLA-C alleles. In this cohort, only TCR beta chains were sequenced, and detectable features were limited by the absence of alpha or paired-chain data. A later genetic analysis reported fewer N-insertions in productive TCRs among donors in an Asian-associated ancestry cluster than the roughly 620-donor mean. While some public TCRs were present in many individuals, most TCR sequences turned up only very rarely across donors. A cluster of highly shared sequence variants was judged likely to be a technical artifact of the sequencing pipeline. It was suggested by the authors that the approach could potentially be generalized to other disease states and immunological phenotypes. In vitro tests confirmed that a few of the cytomegalovirus-associated TCR beta chains recognize cytomegalovirus antigens. A further reported finding was that TCR beta sequences accurately predicted the HLA-A and HLA-B alleles for most subjects in the first cohort. Sequencing depth was assumed to be roughly uniform across donors in the presence/absence analyses, though that assumption may not hold. Because some donors lacked HLA typing at each locus, the association tests relied only on the typed subset. An association between a missense DCLRE1C variant and V-gene and J-gene trimming of TCR beta chains was found in a later genetic analysis and replicated in an independent cohort. In a later analysis, over 15,000 TCR beta sequences were associated with specific HLA alleles at a false discovery rate of 0.05. Because the 87-base-pair reads could not distinguish some IMGT-functional V segments, including TRBV6-2 and TRBV6-3, those segments were excluded. In an earlier analysis of some 550 of the donors, most TCR beta V segments were observed in productive rearrangements about 87% or about 30% of the time, broadly matching IMGT annotations. In a later analysis, HLA-associated TCR beta chains showed more clonal expansion and lower generation probabilities than non-associated chains that were equally common. Linkage disequilibrium might explain the correlated functional status among segregating V segments, but an unknown experimental factor could not be excluded. Cytomegalovirus status was reported to be diagnosed by the classifier with high specificity and sensitivity in both the original and validation cohorts. The only immune exposure information available for the cohort was CMV serostatus. A total of 150 to 200 TCR beta chains were listed by the study as associated with cytomegalovirus. The earlier analysis of around 600 of the donors excluded about 16 rarely observed V segments, including chromosome 9 orphons, because counts were too low. A later analysis found that most CMV-associated TCR beta chains appeared HLA-restricted, with HLA associations seemingly driven largely by CMV exposure. A later analysis reported that several top co-occurrence clusters appeared linked to parvovirus B19, influenza, CMV and Epstein-Barr virus. Strong co-occurrence of HLA alleles, especially DR and DQ, made assigning TCR associations to individual alleles difficult.

Including the terminal cysteine and phenylalanine, the CDR3 comprises 13 residues. Only the CDR3 DNA is retained, 39 bases long and in frame from the first base. The CDR1 and CDR2 encoded by the germline V gene are SGHNT and YENEEA. Library construction relied on the immunoSEQ multiplex PCR assay. For the multiplex PCR, a mixture combining 60 forward primers for TCR Vbeta segments and 13 reverse primers for TCR Jbeta segments was used. Amplification of the CDR3 region of rearranged TCR beta genes was performed with a multiplex PCR assay on genomic DNA. On the Illumina HiSeq System, the amplified TCR beta libraries were sequenced as 87-base-pair reads. The original methods were these. Across the roughly 700 repertoires, a later analysis counted 80 million or so unique TCR beta chains, roughly 11 million of which were shared by at least two donors. To remove PCR and sequencing errors, raw reads were error-corrected and collapsed into unique sequences using a nearest-neighbor algorithm that merged closely related sequences. Alignment of CDR3 sequences to IMGT reference sequences was used to assign V, D and J gene segments. For a sequence to be retained, at least a six-nucleotide match to both a V gene segment and a J gene segment was required. Rearrangements were called productive when the CDR3 lacked stop codons and stayed in frame with V and J; all others were non-productive. Following IMGT convention, CDR3 was defined as the stretch from the second conserved V-encoded cysteine up to the conserved J-encoded phenylalanine. The earlier analysis of about 500 of the donors excluded sequences that lacked an unambiguous match to a single V gene segment. An earlier analysis of 500 to 600 of the donors classified V segments as functional when productive rearrangements were above 56.7% and as segregating when the standard deviation between donors was above 5%. A statistical classification framework was built to diagnose cytomegalovirus status from the catalog of TCR beta chain sequences. In a later analysis, V and J genes were assigned by comparing TCR nucleotide sequences against IMGT/GENE-DB human TR gene sequences. The TCRdist pipeline was used in a later analysis to assign CDR3 sequences and most-parsimonious VDJ recombination scenarios. A later analysis defined each TCR beta chain by its CDR3 amino acid sequence plus V-gene family, and excluded reads lacking a unique V-gene family. In a later analysis, some 600 highly shared, low-generation-probability nucleotide sequences were removed to address suspected cross-contamination and a sequencing artifact. For each public chain, a later analysis derived a clonal expansion index from normalized ranks of inferred template counts within each repertoire. In a later analysis, generation probabilities were computed with a VDJ recombination model fitted to out-of-frame rearrangements, and the resulting probabilities were checked against IGoR. Hypergeometric tests were used in a later analysis to score TCR-TCR, TCR-HLA and TCR-CMV co-occurrence, with a repertoire-size bias correction applied to the TCR pairs. To estimate false discovery rates, a later analysis permuted the HLA or CMV assignments 20 times. In a later analysis, co-occurring TCRs were grouped using DBSCAN, and TCRdist sequence similarity was added for clustering within HLA-allele-positive subsets. For co-occurrence clustering, repertoires with fewer than 30,000 or more than 120,000 public chains were excluded, along with five or six repertoires with anomalous nucleotide sharing. The table comes from immuneACCESS by way of TCRdb, which keeps in-frame sequences with V and J called. Part of the clones is missing from these tables; in studies checked, under half for an unresolved V gene and the rest for unknown reasons. The V and J calls and clone size come from that table; D and trimming were worked out from the DNA. Within this sample are over 150,000 clones, with approximately 78% of them counted one time only. The top ten constitute 7% of the sample.

The cohort was made up of under 800 healthy bone marrow donors. All cohort members were sampled while nominally healthy, although unrecorded immune exposures were likely present. The donor was CMV seropositive and belonged to the group of more than 250 seropositive cohort members. Each donor provided a peripheral blood sample, and peripheral blood mononuclear cells were used for TCR beta sequencing. Genomic DNA extraction from the blood cell samples was performed with the Qiagen DNeasy Blood Extraction Kit. Sequenced input: PBMCs. This chain is built from TRBV11-3 and TRBJ2-5, with an unclear D gene assignment. The J call may be incorrect, as the DNA end agrees better with TRBJ2-7. This TCR derives from a woman under 40 in good health and CMV-seropositive. The CDR3 corresponds to CASSLAYAYEQYF. The nucleotide sequence reads as follows: TGTGCCAGCAGCTTAGCATACGCCTACGAGCAGTACTTC.